Described below is a single T cell receptor beta chain sequence and its context. What it binds is unknown. Sorted naive or memory CD4+ cells met CEF peptides for 10 days. This entry is derived from a study of CD4 T cells in relation to SARS-CoV-2 and coronaviruses. Whole-study context: PBMCs were cultured with antigen for roughly 10 days before TCR beta sequencing.

Germline CDR1 reads MNHNS; CDR2 reads SASEGT. The length of the CDR3 is 15 residues. The trim removed 2 bases at V and 0 bases at J, leaving 2 bases unmatched. The study's findings and limits: Culture-expanded clones reflect memory recall rather than primary priming during culture.

Survey-level TCR-beta sequencing used DNA from CEF-cultured naive and memory CD4+ T cells. Repertoires were generated with immunoSEQ multiplex PCR, while TCRdb's copy carries only in-frame clones and drops some. Here the sample spans tens of thousands of clones, more than 60% being singletons. This clonotype was obtained from an adult with COVID-19. The chain joins TRBV6-1 to TRBJ2-7; TRBD2 matches 9 bases. The sample comprised memory CD4+ T cells from PBMCs, cultured in vitro. The CDR3, as DNA: TGTGCCAGCAGTGAATCTAGCGGGGACTCCTACGAGCAGTACTTC. Translation: CASSESSGDSYEQYF.